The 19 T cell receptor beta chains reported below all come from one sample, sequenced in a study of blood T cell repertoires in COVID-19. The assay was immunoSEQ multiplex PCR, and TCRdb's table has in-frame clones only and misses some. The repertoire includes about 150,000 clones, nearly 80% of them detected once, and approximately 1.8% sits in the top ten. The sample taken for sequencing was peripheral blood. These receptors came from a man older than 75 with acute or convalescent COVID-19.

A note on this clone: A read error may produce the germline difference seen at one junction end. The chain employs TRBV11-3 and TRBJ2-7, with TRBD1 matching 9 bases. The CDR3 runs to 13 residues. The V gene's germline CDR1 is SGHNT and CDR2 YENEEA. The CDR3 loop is CASAGQGFYGQYF. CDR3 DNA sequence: TGTGCCAGCGCGGGACAGGGATTCTACGGGCAGTACTTC.

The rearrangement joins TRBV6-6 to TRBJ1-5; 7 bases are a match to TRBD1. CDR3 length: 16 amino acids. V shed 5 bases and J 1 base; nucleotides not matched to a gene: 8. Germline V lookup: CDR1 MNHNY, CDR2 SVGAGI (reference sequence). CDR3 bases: TGTGCCAGCAGTCAGGCAGGGGGTAGCAGCAATCAGCCCCAGCATTTT. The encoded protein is CASSQAGGSSNQPQHF.

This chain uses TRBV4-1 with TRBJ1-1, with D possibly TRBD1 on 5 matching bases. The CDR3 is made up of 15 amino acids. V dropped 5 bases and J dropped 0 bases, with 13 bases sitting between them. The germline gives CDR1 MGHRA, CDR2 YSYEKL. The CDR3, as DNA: TGCGCCAGCAGCTCGCTGGGGCGGTTGAACACTGAAGCTTTCTTT. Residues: CASSSLGRLNTEAFF.

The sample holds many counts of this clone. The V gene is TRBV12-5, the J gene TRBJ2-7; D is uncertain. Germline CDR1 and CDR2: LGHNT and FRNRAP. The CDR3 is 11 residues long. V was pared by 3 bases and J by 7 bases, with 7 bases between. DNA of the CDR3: TGTGCTAGTGGTTTCTATTGGGAGCAGTACTTC. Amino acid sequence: CASGFYWEQYF.

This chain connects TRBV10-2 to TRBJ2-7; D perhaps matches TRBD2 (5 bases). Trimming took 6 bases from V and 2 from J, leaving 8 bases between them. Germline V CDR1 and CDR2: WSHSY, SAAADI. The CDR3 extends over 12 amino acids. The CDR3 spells CASRLGAYEQYF. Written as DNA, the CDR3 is TGCGCCAGCAGGCTGGGAGCCTACGAGCAGTACTTC.

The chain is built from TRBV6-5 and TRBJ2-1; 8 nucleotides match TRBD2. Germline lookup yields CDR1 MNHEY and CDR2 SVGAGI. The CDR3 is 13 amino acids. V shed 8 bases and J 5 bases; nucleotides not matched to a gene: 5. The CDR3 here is CASQERGHNEQFF. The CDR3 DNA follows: TGTGCCAGCCAGGAGCGGGGGCACAATGAGCAGTTCTTC.

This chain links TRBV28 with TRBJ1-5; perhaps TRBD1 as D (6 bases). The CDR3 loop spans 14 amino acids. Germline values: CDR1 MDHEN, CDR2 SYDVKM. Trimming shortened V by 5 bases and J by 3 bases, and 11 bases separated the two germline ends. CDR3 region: CASSQTGTNQPQHF. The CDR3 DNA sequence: TGTGCCAGCAGTCAAACAGGGACCAATCAGCCCCAGCATTTT.

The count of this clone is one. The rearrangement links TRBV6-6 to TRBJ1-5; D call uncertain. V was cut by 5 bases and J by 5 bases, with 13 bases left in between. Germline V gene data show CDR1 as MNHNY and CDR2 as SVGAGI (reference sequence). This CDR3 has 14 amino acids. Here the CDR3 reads CASSPARVDQPQHF. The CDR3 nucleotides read TGTGCCAGCAGTCCCGCGAGAGTTGATCAGCCCCAGCATTTT.

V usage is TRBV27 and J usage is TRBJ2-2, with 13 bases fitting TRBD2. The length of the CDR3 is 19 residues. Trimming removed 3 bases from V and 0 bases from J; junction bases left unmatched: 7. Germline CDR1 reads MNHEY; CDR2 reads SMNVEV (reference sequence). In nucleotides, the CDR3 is TGTGCCAGCAGTTTCCCGACTAGCGGGGGGTTCACGAACACCGGGGAGCTGTTTTTT. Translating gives CASSFPTSGGFTNTGELFF.

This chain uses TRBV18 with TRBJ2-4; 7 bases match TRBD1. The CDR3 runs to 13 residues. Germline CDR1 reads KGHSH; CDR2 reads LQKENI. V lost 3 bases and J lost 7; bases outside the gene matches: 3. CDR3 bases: TGTGCCAGCTCACCCGGACAGGAGAACATTCAGTACTTC. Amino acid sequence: CASSPGQENIQYF. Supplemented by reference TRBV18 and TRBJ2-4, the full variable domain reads NAGVMQNPRHLVRRRGQEARLRCSPMKGHSHVYWYRQLPEEGLKFMVYLQKENIIDESGMPKERFSAEFPKEGPSILRIQQVVRGDSAAYFCASSPGQENIQYFGAGTRLSVL.

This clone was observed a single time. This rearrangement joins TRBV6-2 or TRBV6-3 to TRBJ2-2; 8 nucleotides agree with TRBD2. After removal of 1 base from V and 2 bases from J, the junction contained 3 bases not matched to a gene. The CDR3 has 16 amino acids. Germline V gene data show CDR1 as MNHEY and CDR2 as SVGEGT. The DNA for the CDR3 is TGTGCCAGCAGTTACTTCGGGGGGGCCAACACCGGGGAGCTGTTTTTT. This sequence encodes CASSYFGGANTGELFF.

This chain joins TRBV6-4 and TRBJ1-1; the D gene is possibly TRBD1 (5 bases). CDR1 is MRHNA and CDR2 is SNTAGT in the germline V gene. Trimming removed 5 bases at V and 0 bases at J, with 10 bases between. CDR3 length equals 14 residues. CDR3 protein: CASSKEGMNTEAFF. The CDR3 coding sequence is TGTGCCAGCAGTAAGGAGGGGATGAACACTGAAGCTTTCTTT.

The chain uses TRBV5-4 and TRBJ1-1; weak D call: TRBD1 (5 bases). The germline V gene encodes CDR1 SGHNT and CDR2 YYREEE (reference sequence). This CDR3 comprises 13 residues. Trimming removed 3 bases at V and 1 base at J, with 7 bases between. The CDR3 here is CASSYTGNTEAFF. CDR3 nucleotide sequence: TGTGCCAGCAGCTATACAGGGAACACTGAAGCTTTCTTT.

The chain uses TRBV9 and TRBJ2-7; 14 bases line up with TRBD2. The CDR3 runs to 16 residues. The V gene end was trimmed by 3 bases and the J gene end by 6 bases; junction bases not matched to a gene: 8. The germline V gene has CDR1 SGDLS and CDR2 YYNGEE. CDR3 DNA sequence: TGTGCCAGCAGCGCGGGACTAGCGGGGGTCAACTTCGAGCAGTACTTC. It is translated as CASSAGLAGVNFEQYF.

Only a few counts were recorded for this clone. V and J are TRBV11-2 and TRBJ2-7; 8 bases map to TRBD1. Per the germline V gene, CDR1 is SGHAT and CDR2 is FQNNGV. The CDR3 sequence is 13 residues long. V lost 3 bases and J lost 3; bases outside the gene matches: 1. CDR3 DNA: TGTGCCAGCAGCTTCGGACAGGGCTACGAGCAGTACTTC. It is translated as CASSFGQGYEQYF.

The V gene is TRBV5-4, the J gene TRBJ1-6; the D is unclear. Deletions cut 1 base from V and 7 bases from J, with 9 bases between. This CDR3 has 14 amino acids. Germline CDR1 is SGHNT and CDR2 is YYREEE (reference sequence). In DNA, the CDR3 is TGTGCCAGCAGCTTGATGGAGGCAAATTCACCCCTCCACTTT. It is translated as CASSLMEANSPLHF.

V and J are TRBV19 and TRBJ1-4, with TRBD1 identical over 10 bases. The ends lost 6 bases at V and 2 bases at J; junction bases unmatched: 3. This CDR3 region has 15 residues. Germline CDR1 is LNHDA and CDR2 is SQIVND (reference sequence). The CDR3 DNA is TGTGCCAGTAGGAGACAGGGGGCTACTAATGAAAAACTGTTTTTT. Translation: CASRRQGATNEKLFF.

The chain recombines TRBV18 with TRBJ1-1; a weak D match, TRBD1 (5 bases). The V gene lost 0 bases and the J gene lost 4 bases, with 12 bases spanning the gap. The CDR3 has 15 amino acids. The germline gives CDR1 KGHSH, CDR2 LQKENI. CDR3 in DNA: TGTGCCAGCTCACCACCGGGGCCAAGGGGCACTGAAGCTTTCTTT. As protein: CASSPPGPRGTEAFF.

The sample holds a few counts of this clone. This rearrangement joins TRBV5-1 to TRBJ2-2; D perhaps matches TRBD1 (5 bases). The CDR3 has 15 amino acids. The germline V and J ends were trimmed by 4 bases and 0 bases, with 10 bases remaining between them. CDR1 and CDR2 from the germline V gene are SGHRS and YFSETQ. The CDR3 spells CASSTKGANTGELFF. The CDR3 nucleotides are TGCGCCAGCAGCACGAAAGGGGCGAACACCGGGGAGCTGTTTTTT.